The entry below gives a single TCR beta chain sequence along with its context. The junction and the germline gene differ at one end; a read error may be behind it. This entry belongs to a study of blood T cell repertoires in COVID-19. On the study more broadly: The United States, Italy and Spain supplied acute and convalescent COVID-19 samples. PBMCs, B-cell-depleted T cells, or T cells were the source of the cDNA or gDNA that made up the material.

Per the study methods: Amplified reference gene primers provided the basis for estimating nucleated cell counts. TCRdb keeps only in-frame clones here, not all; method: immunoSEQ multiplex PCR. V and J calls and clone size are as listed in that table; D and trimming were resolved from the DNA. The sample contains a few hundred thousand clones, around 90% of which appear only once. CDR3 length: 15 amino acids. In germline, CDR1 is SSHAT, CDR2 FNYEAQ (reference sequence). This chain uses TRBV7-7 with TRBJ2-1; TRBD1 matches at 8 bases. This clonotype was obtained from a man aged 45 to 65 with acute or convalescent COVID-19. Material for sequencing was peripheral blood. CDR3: CASSLDRGSYNEQFF. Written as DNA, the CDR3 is TGTGCTAGCAGCTTAGACAGGGGTTCCTACAATGAGCAGTTCTTC.